The 6 T cell receptor beta chains given below trace back to one sample, sequenced in a study of T-cell reconstitution after alpha-beta-depleted transplantation in children. Preparation of the TCRbeta library used unique molecular identifiers. TCRdb re-derived calls from the PCR reads in MiXCR, one entry per CDR3 protein. This sample has hundreds of thousands of distinct CDR3 sequences, with roughly 15% found just once. Sequenced material: PBMCs from the stem cell graft donor, taken from the stem cell graft. The source of these receptors is a human donor who donated a stem cell graft to a child with acute myeloid leukemia.

This clonotype was seen at least ten times. J is TRBJ1-2 and V is TRBV20-1; the D gene is possibly TRBD1 (5 bases). Germline values: CDR1 DFQATT, CDR2 SNEGSKA (reference sequence). The CDR3 covers 13 residues. Between the trimmed V and J ends, which lost 4 bases and 0 bases, there was a span of 9 bases. The CDR3 nucleotides read TGCAGTGCTAAGGGGCTCTCTAACTATGGCTACACCTTC. This gives the protein CSAKGLSNYGYTF.

This clonotype was counted at least ten times. The chain has TRBV27 and TRBJ2-5; D perhaps matches TRBD2 (6 bases). Germline CDR1 and CDR2: MNHEY and SMNVEV (reference sequence). The CDR3 has 15 residues. V lost 5 bases and J lost 0, with 13 bases in between. CDR3 DNA sequence: TGTGCCAGCAGTCCCTCGGGCGGGGACCAAGAGACCCAGTACTTC. Residues: CASSPSGGDQETQYF.

Many counts were recorded for this clonotype. V gene TRBV24-1 combines with J gene TRBJ1-2, with 8 bases lining up with TRBD1. The V segment lost 4 bases and the J segment 3 bases; nucleotides outside the gene matches: 9. Germline V gene lookup returns CDR1 KGHDR and CDR2 SFDVKD. CDR3 length: 16 residues. The CDR3 region has the DNA TGTGCCACCAGTGACCCGTCGACAGGGGCAGACTATGGCTACACCTTC. As protein: CATSDPSTGADYGYTF.

This clonotype was detected many times. This chain joins TRBV20-1 and TRBJ2-7; 10 bases are a match to TRBD1. Germline lookup yields CDR1 DFQATT and CDR2 SNEGSKA (reference sequence). This CDR3 has 14 amino acids. J lost 4 bases, V lost 4 bases, and 7 bases had no gene match. The CDR3 nucleotides read TGCAGTGCTAATGCCGGGACAGGGGAATACGAGCAGTACTTC. Translation: CSANAGTGEYEQYF.

The chain combines TRBV20-1 with TRBJ2-6; D unclear. This CDR3 has 12 amino acids. The germline V gene has CDR1 DFQATT and CDR2 SNEGSKA (reference sequence). Trimming removed 8 bases at V and 0 bases at J, with 5 bases between. The CDR3 loop reads CSPLSGANVLTF. CDR3 nucleotide sequence: TGCAGTCCCCTCTCTGGGGCCAACGTCCTGACTTTC.

This clonotype was detected ten times or more. The rearrangement uses TRBV29-1 and TRBJ1-1; possibly TRBD1 for D (6 bases). Germline V gene sequence: CDR1 SQVTM, CDR2 ANQGSEA. The CDR3 consists of 14 residues. Trimming stripped 0 bases from V and 10 bases from J, with 18 bases between. CDR3: CSVEDLRTARGAFF. The CDR3 coding sequence is TGCAGCGTTGAAGATCTCCGGACAGCCCGAGGAGCTTTCTTT.